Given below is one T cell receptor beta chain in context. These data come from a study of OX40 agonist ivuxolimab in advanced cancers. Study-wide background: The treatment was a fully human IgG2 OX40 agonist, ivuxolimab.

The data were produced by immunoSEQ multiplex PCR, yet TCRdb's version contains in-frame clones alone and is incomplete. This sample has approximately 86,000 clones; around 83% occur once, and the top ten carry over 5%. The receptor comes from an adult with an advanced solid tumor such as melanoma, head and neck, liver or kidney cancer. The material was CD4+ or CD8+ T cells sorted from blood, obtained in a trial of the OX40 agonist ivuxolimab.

As DNA, the CDR3 is TGTGCCAGCAGTGGAGCGGGAGGGAGGTATTTT. Translating gives CASSGAGGRYF. This chain connects TRBV2 to TRBJ2-3; 10 bases map to TRBD2. Germline V gene lookup returns CDR1 SNHLY and CDR2 FYNNEI. The ends lost 4 bases at V and 14 bases at J; junction bases unmatched: 3. The CDR3 contains 11 residues.